This T cell receptor beta chain derives from a study of T-cell memory formation after mild COVID-19. General study results and limits: Some clones that responded turned up in pre-infection memory, which suggests that cross-reactive memory joined in.

Concerning this clonotype: As yet, its antigen is unknown.

TCRdb analysed the 5' RACE reads with MiXCR anew, one entry per CDR3 protein. The sample lists roughly 250,000 distinct CDR3 sequences, around 15% seen once, with approximately 3.5% in the top ten. The CDR3 has 15 residues. V was pared by 3 bases and J by 6 bases, with 7 bases of the junction left unmatched. Germline lookup yields CDR1 SEHNR and CDR2 FQNEAQ (reference sequence). Input material: PBMCs or a T cell subset sorted from them (not recorded which). The chain joins TRBV7-9 to TRBJ2-2, with TRBD2 matching 7 bases. The TCR was taken from a man aged 18 to 29 who had mild COVID-19 (a few samples of this study predate the infection). Cell type and time point are not known. The CDR3, as DNA: TGTGCCAGCAGCTTTCTCGGGGGGTTCCCCGGGGAGCTGTTTTTT. This translates into CASSFLGGFPGELFF. The entire variable domain, with the rest obtained from reference TRBV7-9 and TRBJ2-2, is as follows: DTGVSQNPRHKITKRGQNVTFRCDPISEHNRLYWYRQTLGQGPEFLTYFQNEAQLEKSRLLSDRFSAERPKGSFSTLEIQRTEQGDSAMYLCASSFLGGFPGELFFGEGSRLTVL.